The clone carrying this T cell receptor (beta chain) showed up just once. This CDR3 has 18 residues. CDR1 SGHTA and CDR2 FQGNSA come from the germline V gene. With V trimmed by 1 base and J by 0 bases, 7 bases remained unmatched. Produced via immunoSEQ multiplex PCR; TCRdb's table is partial and in-frame only. Counted here are 280,000 or so clones, less than 85% occurring once; the ten biggest clones make up roughly 2.7%. This specimen comes from a study of blood T cell repertoires in COVID-19. Study details: The United States, Italy and Spain were the sources of the acute and convalescent COVID-19 samples.

Participants reported their clinical history, and cohort assignment relied on those reports. Recovery among Cohort 3 donors was established by two negative PCRs, clearance, or symptom resolution. The TCR was taken from a woman in her 50s who had recovered from COVID-19. Specimen: PBMCs or T cells enriched from blood (not recorded which). The chain has TRBV7-2 and TRBJ1-4; 8 nucleotides match TRBD1. The CDR3 protein is CASSLVGTGIATNEKLFF. The CDR3 DNA follows: TGTGCCAGCAGCTTAGTTGGGACAGGAATTGCAACTAATGAAAAACTGTTTTTT. Using reference TRBV7-2 and TRBJ1-4 for the parts outside the CDR3, the full variable domain is GAGVSQSPSNKVTEKGKDVELRCDPISGHTALYWYRQSLGQGLEFLIYFQGNSAPDKSGLPSDRFSAERTGGSVSTLTIQRTQQEDSAVYLCASSLVGTGIATNEKLFFGSGTQLSVL.